This entry is about one T cell receptor (beta chain). This sample was included in a study of blood T cell repertoires in COVID-19. Study details: COVID-19 samples from acute and convalescent phases originated in the United States, Italy and Spain. Sources were T cells, B-cell-depleted T cells, or PBMCs; the material itself was cDNA or gDNA.

Germline CDR1 reads SEHNR; CDR2 reads FQNEAQ (reference sequence). The length of the CDR3 is 15 residues. The V gene end was trimmed by 1 base and the J gene end by 3 bases; junction bases not matched to a gene: 4. Libraries were prepared by immunoSEQ multiplex PCR; TCRdb keeps only in-frame clonotypes and omits some of them. The data contain some 140,000 clones, roughly 80% of them seen just once; the ten biggest clones take up 25% to 30%. The sequence was collected from a woman aged 60-75 years with acute or convalescent COVID-19. The material sequenced was peripheral blood. The chain joins TRBV7-9 to TRBJ2-5, with TRBD2 matching 8 bases. The CDR3 sequence: CASSLGGSGEETQYF. CDR3 bases: TGTGCCAGCAGCTTAGGGGGTAGCGGGGAAGAGACCCAGTACTTC. The complete variable domain, with remaining parts taken from reference TRBV7-9 and TRBJ2-5, reads DTGVSQNPRHKITKRGQNVTFRCDPISEHNRLYWYRQTLGQGPEFLTYFQNEAQLEKSRLLSDRFSAERPKGSFSTLEIQRTEQGDSAMYLCASSLGGSGEETQYFGPGTRLLVL.